Each of the 11 T cell receptor beta chains below was sequenced from the same sample in a study of cytomegalovirus exposure and HLA in healthy donors. It was with 60 Vbeta and 13 Jbeta primers that the PCR ran. The protocol was immunoSEQ multiplex PCR, while the TCRdb copy is restricted to in-frame clones and leaves out a portion. The repertoire has under 95,000 clones, roughly 80% of them found once; the top ten carry about 14%. Source material: PBMCs. The receptors were sampled from a woman in her 40s in good health and CMV-seropositive.

The V call is TRBV28, the J call TRBJ2-5; 8 bases line up with TRBD2. The V gene's germline CDR1 is MDHEN and CDR2 SYDVKM. Losses at the gene ends were 2 bases for V and 9 bases for J; bases not matched to a gene: 2. The CDR3 is 12 amino acids. In DNA form, the CDR3 reads TGTGCCAGCAGTTTAATCGGGGGGGCCCAGTACTTC. It encodes CASSLIGGAQYF. The full variable domain, in which reference TRBV28 and TRBJ2-5 provide the parts outside the CDR3, is DVKVTQSSRYLVKRTGEKVFLECVQDMDHENMFWYRQDPGLGLRLIYFSYDVKMKEKGDIPEGYSVSREKKERFSLILESASTNQTSMYLCASSLIGGAQYFGPGTRLLVL.

The chain uses TRBV19 and TRBJ2-6; TRBD1 agrees at 7 bases. V trimming: 6 bases; J trimming: 0 bases; junction bases outside the gene matches: 5. CDR1 is LNHDA, CDR2 SQIVND, per germline (reference sequence). CDR3 length equals 16 residues. The CDR3 DNA reads TGTGCCAGTAGCCGGGACAGCCACTCTGGGGCCAACGTCCTGACTTTC. Translated: CASSRDSHSGANVLTF.

The V and J genes are TRBV29-1 and TRBJ1-3; D may be TRBD1 (6 bases). The CDR3 extends over 14 amino acids. From germline, CDR1 is SQVTM and CDR2 ANQGSEA. Trimming left V 6 bases short and J 0 bases short, with 12 bases between. The CDR3 here is CSVNRALSGNTIYF. The CDR3 region has the DNA TGCAGCGTAAACAGGGCCCTCTCTGGAAACACCATATATTTT.

The genes are TRBV7-6 and TRBJ2-3; 11 bases are shared with TRBD2. Trimming removed 6 bases from V and 3 bases from J; junction bases left unmatched: 5. The germline V gene encodes CDR1 SGHVS and CDR2 FNYEAQ. The CDR3 is 15 residues long. The CDR3 sequence is CASSSTSGRTDTQYF. The DNA for the CDR3 is TGTGCCAGCAGTTCCACTAGCGGGAGAACAGATACGCAGTATTTT.

This clone has only one observation. The chain carries TRBV18 and TRBJ2-7, with 10 bases lining up with TRBD1. The CDR3 runs 15 residues. V shed 3 bases, J shed 0 bases, and the junction held 2 bases outside the gene matches. Per germline, CDR1 KGHSH and CDR2 LQKENI. The DNA of the CDR3 is TGTGCCAGCTCACCGGGACAGGGGAGCTCCTACGAGCAGTACTTC. Translated, it gives CASSPGQGSSYEQYF.

CDR3 DNA: TGTGCCAGCAGCTTGGCCATGATAACGGCGGGAGCCTTCGGTGAGCAGTTCTTC. This sequence encodes CASSLAMITAGAFGEQFF. This chain joins TRBV5-8 and TRBJ2-1; TRBD2 matches at 7 bases. Germline V gene sequence: CDR1 SGHTS, CDR2 YDEGEE. This CDR3 region has 18 residues. Unmatched junction bases numbered 18, after V lost 0 bases and J lost 9 bases.

The chain employs TRBV18 and TRBJ1-6; TRBD1 aligns across 9 bases. Per the germline V gene, CDR1 is KGHSH and CDR2 is LQKENI. This CDR3 contains 18 residues. V lost 1 base and J lost 2; bases outside the gene matches: 6. As DNA, the CDR3 is TGTGCCAGCTCACCACTCTTACAGGGGGCGGCCTATAATTCACCCCTCCACTTT. It is translated as CASSPLLQGAAYNSPLHF.

The chain is built from TRBV2 and TRBJ1-4; 7 bases fit TRBD1. CDR1 and CDR2 from the germline V gene are SNHLY and FYNNEI. V trimming: 7 bases; J trimming: 4 bases; junction bases outside the gene matches: 6. This CDR3 is 14 amino acids long. CDR3 sequence (DNA): TGTGCCAGCACCATCGGGACAGATAATGAAAAACTGTTTTTT. This sequence encodes CASTIGTDNEKLFF.

The rearrangement joins TRBV10-2 to TRBJ2-6, with D possibly TRBD2 on 5 matching bases. The CDR3 covers 21 residues. Germline CDR1 WSHSY, CDR2 SAAADI. Between the trimmed V and J ends, which lost 3 bases and 4 bases, there was a span of 28 bases. The CDR3 reads CASSDRRSSRFREGGANVLTF. CDR3 nucleotides: TGCGCCAGCAGTGATCGGAGGAGCAGCAGATTCCGAGAGGGAGGGGCCAACGTCCTGACTTTC.

This chain connects TRBV30 to TRBJ1-2; D not certain. V lost 4 bases and J 6 bases, leaving 18 bases between the germline ends. Germline values: CDR1 GTSNPN, CDR2 SVGIG (reference sequence). The CDR3 extends over 14 amino acids. The CDR3 coding sequence is TGTGCCTGGAATGGGCTGGGAGTGGGAAATGGCTACACCTTC. It yields the protein CAWNGLGVGNGYTF.

The V and J genes are TRBV7-9 and TRBJ1-1, with a possible D match to TRBD1 (6 bases). The CDR3 has 16 residues. Per germline, CDR1 SEHNR and CDR2 FQNEAQ (reference sequence). V shed 5 bases and J shed 1 base, with 17 bases lying between them. The CDR3 DNA is TGTGCCAGCAGCCTCAGTTATGGGGGGGCGAACACTGAAGCTTTCTTT. Its translation is CASSLSYGGANTEAFF.